These 21 T cell receptor beta chains were all obtained from the same sample, sequenced in a study of identical twins. TCRdb reanalysed the 5' RACE reads using MiXCR and keeps one entry per CDR3 protein. The sample contains nearly 650,000 distinct CDR3 sequences, 7.1% of which appear only once. The same sample was also used in a study of yellow fever vaccine responses in identical twins.

Sequenced sample: PBMCs. The receptor set was obtained from a woman between 18 and 29 years old in good health.

A word on this clonotype: A much larger clone differs by one base, so this may be a read error. The chain uses TRBV4-2 and TRBJ2-3; weak D call: TRBD2 (6 bases). CDR1 is LGHNA, CDR2 YNFKEQ, per germline. There are 16 residues in the CDR3. The CDR3 DNA reads TGTGCCAGCAGCCAAGAAGGACCGGGGGTCACAGATACGCCGTATTTT. Its translation is CASSQEGPGVTDTPYF.

J is TRBJ2-5 and V is TRBV3-1; the D gene is possibly TRBD2 (5 bases). CDR1 is LGHDT and CDR2 is YNNKEL in the germline V gene (reference sequence). V dropped 7 bases and J dropped 7 bases, with 10 bases sitting between them. The CDR3 loop spans 11 amino acids. Written as DNA, the CDR3 is TGTGCCAGCACATCAGGAGGGACCCAGTACTTC. It codes for CASTSGGTQYF.

This clonotype was counted only a few times. The CDR3 nucleotides are TGCAGTGCTAGATATAGCGGAACAGGAGATACGCAGTATTTT. It codes for CSARYSGTGDTQYF. This chain links TRBV20-1 with TRBJ2-3, with D possibly TRBD2 on 6 matching bases. The CDR3 is 14 amino acids. CDR1 and CDR2 (germline): DFQATT, SNEGSKA (reference sequence). Trimming cost V 2 bases and J 5 bases, with 14 bases left between them.

V usage is TRBV7-9 and J usage is TRBJ1-6; 7 bases fit TRBD1. Germline CDR1 reads SEHNR; CDR2 reads FQNEAQ (reference sequence). The V segment lost 5 bases and the J segment 9 bases; nucleotides outside the gene matches: 10. CDR3 length: 15 amino acids. CDR3 sequence reads: CASSPPGQSTSPLHF. The CDR3 nucleotides are TGTGCCAGCAGCCCTCCGGGACAGTCTACTTCACCCCTCCACTTT.

The CDR3 DNA sequence: TGTGCCAGTAGTATTGGACATCCTAGCTACGAGCAGTACTTC. Translated: CASSIGHPSYEQYF. V and J are TRBV19 and TRBJ2-7; possibly TRBD1 for D (5 bases). Germline assignment: CDR1 LNHDA and CDR2 SQIVND (reference sequence). With 3 bases removed from V and 3 bases from J, the gap between germline ends came to 12 bases. This CDR3 spans 14 amino acids.

Many counts were recorded for this clonotype. J is TRBJ2-3 and V is TRBV7-3; 10 bases are shared with TRBD2. In germline, CDR1 is SGHTA, CDR2 FQGTGA. V lost 2 bases, J lost 4 bases, and 6 bases stayed unmatched. The CDR3 is made up of 16 amino acids. The CDR3 DNA reads as TGTGCCAGCAGCTTAGATCCTAGCGGGAGTGCAGATACGCAGTATTTT. This translates into CASSLDPSGSADTQYF.

This clonotype was seen more than once but under ten times. The chain uses TRBV20-1 and TRBJ2-2; 12 bases line up with TRBD2. V lost 0 bases to trimming and J lost 3 bases; unmatched junction nucleotides: 8. In germline, CDR1 is DFQATT, CDR2 SNEGSKA (reference sequence). The CDR3 has 18 amino acids. The CDR3 DNA is TGCAGTGCTAGAGATCCGGCTAGCGGGGGGGCCGACACCGGGGAGCTGTTTTTT. It translates to CSARDPASGGADTGELFF.

The chain is built from TRBV3-1 and TRBJ1-1; 8 bases match TRBD1. CDR3 length equals 15 residues. J lost 4 bases, V lost 6 bases, and 10 bases had no gene match. CDR1 and CDR2 (germline): LGHDT, YNNKEL (reference sequence). The CDR3, as DNA: TGTGCCAGCAGACCCAAAAACACAGGGGGCACTGAAGCTTTCTTT. Encoded protein: CASRPKNTGGTEAFF.

CDR3: CASRYGTGLLTQYF. CDR3 coding DNA: TGTGCCAGCAGATACGGGACAGGGTTATTGACCCAGTACTTC. The V call is TRBV7-9, the J call TRBJ2-5, with 9 nucleotides matching TRBD1. Germline lookup yields CDR1 SEHNR and CDR2 FQNEAQ (reference sequence). Losses at the gene ends were 6 bases for V and 7 bases for J; bases not matched to a gene: 9. The CDR3 loop spans 14 amino acids. Using reference TRBV7-9 and TRBJ2-5 for the parts outside the CDR3, the full variable domain is DTGVSQNPRHKITKRGQNVTFRCDPISEHNRLYWYRQTLGQGPEFLTYFQNEAQLEKSRLLSDRFSAERPKGSFSTLEIQRTEQGDSAMYLCASRYGTGLLTQYFGPGTRLLVL.

The chain is built from TRBV5-1 and TRBJ2-5, with D perhaps assigned TRBD1 or TRBD2 (6 bases each). Germline lookup yields CDR1 SGHRS and CDR2 YFSETQ. The CDR3 loop spans 16 amino acids. Trimming cost V 0 bases and J 4 bases, with 16 bases left between them. The CDR3 nucleotides are TGCGCCAGCAGCTTGGCTCTTGGGGGGCCGGCAGAGACCCAGTACTTC. This sequence encodes CASSLALGGPAETQYF.

The chain couples TRBV11-1 to TRBJ2-3, with 10 bases that match TRBD2. The germline gives CDR1 SGHAT, CDR2 FQDESV (reference sequence). Unmatched junction bases numbered 16, after V lost 5 bases and J lost 2 bases. This CDR3 comprises 19 residues. The CDR3 region is CASSIRDRSSGGITDTQYF. DNA for the CDR3: TGTGCCAGCAGCATCCGGGACCGCAGTAGCGGGGGGATCACAGATACGCAGTATTTT. Together with reference TRBV11-1 and TRBJ2-3, the CDR3 gives the full variable domain: EAEVAQSPRYKITEKSQAVAFWCDPISGHATLYWYRQILGQGPELLVQFQDESVVDDSQLPKDRFSAERLKGVDSTLKIQPAELGDSAMYLCASSIRDRSSGGITDTQYFGPGTRLTVL.

This clonotype was seen ten or more times. Here the CDR3 reads CASSPDTLGQPQHF. The CDR3 nucleotides are TGTGCCAGCAGTCCTGATACATTAGGTCAGCCCCAGCATTTT. This chain joins TRBV12-3 or TRBV12-4 and TRBJ1-5, with unresolved D. The CDR3 covers 14 residues. Trimming removed 5 bases at V and 6 bases at J, with 14 bases between.

The table lists this clonotype with many counts. CDR3 protein: CASSETASTGELFF. The CDR3, as DNA: TGTGCCAGCAGTGAAACGGCGAGCACCGGGGAGCTGTTTTTT. This chain links TRBV2 with TRBJ2-2; D gene uncertain. The V gene lost 2 bases and the J gene lost 4 bases, with 8 bases spanning the gap. The CDR3 sequence is 14 residues long. Germline V CDR1 and CDR2: SNHLY, FYNNEI. Combining the CDR3 with reference TRBV2 and TRBJ2-2 gives the whole variable domain EPEVTQTPSHQVTQMGQEVILRCVPISNHLYFYWYRQILGQKVEFLVSFYNNEISEKSEIFDDQFSVERPDGSNFTLKIRSTKLEDSAMYFCASSETASTGELFFGEGSRLTVL.

This chain joins TRBV15 and TRBJ2-1; tentative D call: TRBD2 (5 bases). Germline CDR1 reads LNHNV; CDR2 reads YYDKDF (reference sequence). Trimming took 3 bases from V and 3 from J, leaving 6 bases between them. CDR3 size: 13 residues. The DNA for the CDR3 is TGTGCCACCAGCAGTACTAGCTACAATGAGCAGTTCTTC. Encoded protein: CATSSTSYNEQFF.

The chain uses TRBV29-1 and TRBJ2-5, with D unclear. The germline gives CDR1 SQVTM, CDR2 ANQGSEA. The CDR3 covers 11 residues. Trimming took off 3 bases at V and 5 bases at J, with 7 bases between the two ends. The CDR3 loop is CSVDVMETQYF. The CDR3, as DNA: TGCAGCGTTGACGTCATGGAGACCCAGTACTTC.

V and J are TRBV5-1 and TRBJ2-6; no firm D call. This CDR3 is 16 amino acids long. CDR1 is SGHRS, CDR2 YFSETQ, per germline. V lost 2 bases and J lost 2, with 11 bases in between. CDR3 region: CASSFQAAAGANVLTF. The DNA of the CDR3 is TGCGCCAGCAGCTTCCAGGCAGCCGCTGGGGCCAACGTCCTGACTTTC. Based on the CDR3 plus reference TRBV5-1 and TRBJ2-6, the full variable domain is KAGVTQTPRYLIKTRGQQVTLSCSPISGHRSVSWYQQTPGQGLQFLFEYFSETQRNKGNFPGRFSGRQFSNSRSEMNVSTLELGDSALYLCASSFQAAAGANVLTFGAGSRLTVL.

The chain carries TRBV12-3 or TRBV12-4 and TRBJ2-3, with 11 positions matching TRBD2. Germline trimming cut 8 bases from V and 1 base from J; bases unmatched to any gene: 14. This CDR3 comprises 18 residues. CDR3 nucleotide sequence: TGTGCCAGCCCCCCGGGGCTAGCGGGAGGATATGGCACAGATACGCAGTATTTT. Amino acid sequence: CASPPGLAGGYGTDTQYF.

In its sample, this clonotype was seen a few times. J is TRBJ2-5 and V is TRBV27; 8 bases map to TRBD2. This CDR3 is built from 16 residues. Germline V gene data show CDR1 as MNHEY and CDR2 as SMNVEV (reference sequence). V lost 4 bases and J lost 8; bases outside the gene matches: 15. The CDR3 DNA reads TGTGCCAGCAGTTCCCTCGCCGGGGGGCGGGGGGCCACCCAGTACTTC. Translation: CASSSLAGGRGATQYF.

This clonotype was found many times. The chain has TRBV5-1 and TRBJ2-3, with 9 nucleotides matching TRBD2. Germline V gene sequence: CDR1 SGHRS, CDR2 YFSETQ. The ends lost 2 bases at V and 4 bases at J; junction bases unmatched: 8. CDR3 length equals 16 residues. CDR3 region: CASSLAGGYSPDTQYF. CDR3 DNA: TGCGCCAGCAGCTTAGCGGGGGGCTACTCACCAGATACGCAGTATTTT.

The chain links TRBV6-1 to TRBJ2-1, with 13 bases aligning to TRBD2. With 6 bases clipped from V and 5 bases from J, the junction kept 10 bases outside the gene matches. CDR1 and CDR2 from the germline V gene are MNHNS and SASEGT. CDR3 length: 17 residues. CDR3 loop: CASSSPRTSGSDNEQFF. Here the CDR3 DNA reads TGTGCCAGCAGCTCACCAAGGACTAGCGGGAGCGACAATGAGCAGTTCTTC.

The rearrangement joins TRBV14 to TRBJ2-1; no clear D gene. V lost 1 base and J lost 6, with 13 bases in between. Germline-derived CDR1 and CDR2 are SGHDN and FVKESK. The CDR3 length is 15 residues. The CDR3 DNA sequence: TGTGCCAGCAGCCAAGCTGCACCCTATGGCAATGAGCAGTTCTTC. Its translation is CASSQAAPYGNEQFF.